This T cell receptor beta chain was profiled in a study of cytomegalovirus exposure and HLA in healthy donors. Participants comprised healthy donors of bone marrow. Turning to this clone: The target antigen is unknown.

Whole-study findings and limits: Cytomegalovirus association was assigned to about 150 TCR beta chains.

Primers included in the PCR were 60 Vbeta and 13 Jbeta primers. Assay: immunoSEQ multiplex PCR; the TCRdb copy retains only in-frame clones and omits some. The repertoire includes approximately 140,000 clones, 65% to 90% of them detected once, and roughly 2.6% sits in the top ten. The CDR3 spans 11 residues. Between the trimmed V and J ends, which lost 6 bases and 6 bases, there was a span of 6 bases. Germline CDR1 is SEHNR and CDR2 is FQNEAQ (reference sequence). The TCR sequence derives from a man between 45 and 60 years old in good health and CMV-seronegative. Sequencing input: PBMCs. V is TRBV7-9 and J is TRBJ2-1, with D unresolved. The CDR3, as DNA: TGTGCCAGCAGTGGCGGCAATGAGCAGTTCTTC. This gives the protein CASSGGNEQFF.